A single sample gave rise to the 17 T cell receptor beta chains below, sequenced in a study of cytomegalovirus exposure and HLA in healthy donors. Sequenced by immunoSEQ multiplex PCR; TCRdb stores in-frame clones only, minus some. The data show roughly 280,000 clones, 65% to 90% seen once. Specimen: PBMCs. The receptors shown here come from a woman aged 18 to 35 in good health and CMV-seronegative.

V and J are TRBV11-3 and TRBJ2-7; 9 nucleotides align to TRBD1. The V segment lost 1 base and the J segment 3 bases; nucleotides outside the gene matches: 7. CDR1 is SGHNT and CDR2 is YENEEA in the germline V gene. The CDR3 extends over 16 amino acids. CDR3 region: CASSLAGTGFLYEQYF. CDR3 coding DNA: TGTGCCAGCAGCTTAGCCGGGACAGGGTTTCTCTACGAGCAGTACTTC.

In its sample, this clone was seen once. The V call is TRBV11-2, the J call TRBJ2-7; tentative D call: TRBD1 (6 bases). The germline V gene encodes CDR1 SGHAT and CDR2 FQNNGV. Trimming left V 0 bases short and J 6 bases short, with 9 bases between. CDR3 length: 13 residues. CDR3 region: CASSLDRGGEQYF. The CDR3 DNA sequence: TGTGCCAGCAGCTTAGACAGGGGTGGCGAGCAGTACTTC.

The chain is built from TRBV7-7 and TRBJ2-5, with 9 bases fitting TRBD1. Germline lookup yields CDR1 SSHAT and CDR2 FNYEAQ (reference sequence). CDR3 length equals 15 residues. The V and J ends lost 5 bases and 4 bases, in that order; junction bases with no gene match: 8. DNA of the CDR3: TGTGCCAGCAGCCCCGGGACAGGGTGGAGAGAGACCCAGTACTTC. The encoded protein is CASSPGTGWRETQYF.

This clone was observed once. The chain uses TRBV9 and TRBJ1-2; possibly TRBD1 for D (5 bases). This CDR3 is 13 amino acids long. In germline, CDR1 is SGDLS, CDR2 YYNGEE. The V gene lost 3 bases and the J gene lost 3 bases, with 9 bases spanning the gap. DNA of the CDR3: TGTGCCAGCAGCGAGCCAGGGTACTATGGCTACACCTTC. Translating it yields CASSEPGYYGYTF.

V and J are TRBV27 and TRBJ1-2, with 7 nucleotides matching TRBD1. The CDR3 totals 13 residues. The germline V gene has CDR1 MNHEY and CDR2 SMNVEV (reference sequence). With V trimmed by 3 bases and J by 7 bases, 5 bases remained unmatched. The CDR3 reads CASSLVRGSGYTF. As DNA, the CDR3 is TGTGCCAGCAGTTTGGTCAGGGGGTCTGGCTACACCTTC.

This clone was seen only a few times. In the same sample, other DNA sequences code for this CDR3. The J gene is TRBJ1-2, the V gene TRBV28; D gene unclear. The CDR3 is made up of 14 amino acids. Germline-derived CDR1 and CDR2 are MDHEN and SYDVKM. Trimming shortened V by 4 bases and J by 2 bases, and 11 bases separated the two germline ends. The CDR3 is CASSSSGVNYGYTF. The CDR3 bases are TGTGCCAGCAGTTCGAGTGGAGTGAACTATGGCTACACCTTC.

V and J are TRBV14 and TRBJ1-1, with 7 positions matching TRBD1. CDR1 is SGHDN and CDR2 is FVKESK in the germline V gene. This CDR3 comprises 15 residues. V was pared by 2 bases and J by 7 bases, with 10 bases of the junction left unmatched. CDR3 DNA sequence: TGTGCCAGCAGCCAACTCAGGGGGGTCGTGGGTGAAGCTTTCTTT. Residues: CASSQLRGVVGEAFF.

This clone turned up a few times. The chain carries TRBV7-9 and TRBJ1-2; D is perhaps TRBD1 (5 bases). CDR1 is SEHNR and CDR2 is FQNEAQ in the germline V gene (reference sequence). This CDR3 comprises 14 residues. Trimming shortened V by 1 base and J by 6 bases, and 12 bases separated the two germline ends. In nucleotides, the CDR3 is TGTGCCAGCAGCTTAGGAGGAGGGACCGATGGCTACACCTTC. It encodes CASSLGGGTDGYTF.

CDR3 coding DNA: TGTGCCAGCAGCCTCCCCGGACAGACCGAAAAACTGTTTTTT. It is translated as CASSLPGQTEKLFF. The V gene is TRBV28, the J gene TRBJ1-4; D possibly corresponds to TRBD1 (6 bases). The CDR3 length is 14 residues. CDR1 is MDHEN, CDR2 SYDVKM, per germline. The V and J ends lost 6 bases and 8 bases respectively, with 16 bases between them.

This chain links TRBV7-6 with TRBJ2-1, with 7 bases that match TRBD2. The CDR3 has 15 amino acids. Germline CDR1 and CDR2: SGHVS and FNYEAQ. Trimming cost V 5 bases and J 6 bases; bases outside gene matches: 10. CDR3 DNA sequence: TGTGCCAGCAGCCGAGCGGGGAGGGCCGGCAATGAGCAGTTCTTC. Its translation: CASSRAGRAGNEQFF.

The gene calls are TRBV6-5 and TRBJ1-1; D is possibly TRBD1 (5 bases). The V gene's germline CDR1 is MNHEY and CDR2 SVGAGI. The CDR3 is 14 amino acids. V was clipped by 0 bases and J by 2 bases, with 7 bases between them. The CDR3, as DNA: TGTGCCAGCAGTTACTCGGGACTTAACACTGAAGCTTTCTTT. Translation: CASSYSGLNTEAFF.

The chain links TRBV27 to TRBJ1-3, with 7 bases matching TRBD1. This CDR3 spans 17 amino acids. The germline V gene has CDR1 MNHEY and CDR2 SMNVEV (reference sequence). V was pared by 4 bases and J by 0 bases, with 9 bases of the junction left unmatched. As DNA, the CDR3 is TGTGCCAGCAGTTCGATCGGGACAGAGCTCTCTGGAAACACCATATATTTT. It specifies CASSSIGTELSGNTIYF.

The chain uses TRBV30 and TRBJ2-7, with D maybe TRBD2 (7 bases). Looked up from germline, CDR1 is GTSNPN and CDR2 is SVGIG (reference sequence). The CDR3 has 13 amino acids. The germline V and J ends were trimmed by 5 bases and 3 bases, with 14 bases remaining between them. Here the CDR3 reads CAWWGAGVYEQYF. For the CDR3, the DNA is TGTGCCTGGTGGGGGGCGGGAGTCTACGAGCAGTACTTC.

The V and J genes are TRBV7-8 and TRBJ2-3; D is possibly TRBD1 (5 bases). The germline V gene encodes CDR1 SGHVS and CDR2 FQNEAQ. Trimming pared 2 bases from V and 0 bases from J, leaving 15 bases between. This CDR3 has 17 residues. The CDR3 loop is CASSLPLTEASTDTQYF. The CDR3 bases are TGTGCCAGCAGCTTACCCTTGACAGAGGCTAGCACAGATACGCAGTATTTT.

The chain has TRBV4-1 and TRBJ2-1; a possible D gene is TRBD2 (5 bases). Germline V gives CDR1 MGHRA, CDR2 YSYEKL. This CDR3 has 14 amino acids. V was cut by 4 bases and J by 3 bases, with 10 bases left in between. The CDR3 DNA is TGCGCCAGCAGCCGATTAGCGCTCTACAATGAGCAGTTCTTC. It specifies CASSRLALYNEQFF.

The V call is TRBV10-2, the J call TRBJ2-7, with 8 nucleotides matching TRBD1. Germline CDR1 WSHSY, CDR2 SAAADI. The CDR3 totals 14 residues. The V and J ends lost 7 bases and 1 base, in that order; junction bases with no gene match: 6. The CDR3 spells CASIRTGTSYEQYF. For the CDR3, the DNA is TGCGCCAGCATTAGGACAGGGACGTCCTACGAGCAGTACTTC.

This sequence joins TRBV6-5 and TRBJ1-5; D gene ambiguous. Germline V lookup: CDR1 MNHEY, CDR2 SVGAGI. Trimming pared 6 bases from V and 0 bases from J, leaving 9 bases between. The CDR3 contains 14 residues. The CDR3 bases are TGTGCCAGCAGACGAACTTATAGCAATCAGCCCCAGCATTTT. Encoded protein: CASRRTYSNQPQHF.